The clone carrying this TCR beta chain was detected many times. As yet, its antigen is unknown. The cDNA came from 5'RACE with 10-nucleotide random UMIs. MiXCR, run by TCRdb on the 5' RACE reads, gives a single entry per CDR3 protein. The sample holds tens of thousands of distinct CDR3 sequences, 3.5% to 4.5% seen once. The CDR3 is made up of 14 amino acids. Germline CDR1 and CDR2: LNHNV and YYDKDF (reference sequence). V gave up 1 base and J gave up 7 bases, with 11 bases separating them. The entry originates in a study of neurological immune-mediated disorders. Study-level results: One related-CDR3 cluster, which may be a signature, held the repertoires of 18 of 34 multiple sclerosis patients after phylogenetic grouping.

Time point meaning: longitudinal time-point 3. J is TRBJ2-1 and V is TRBV15; a weak D match, TRBD1 (5 bases). This receptor was obtained from a woman in her sixties or seventies with multiple sclerosis. The source material was PBMCs. The CDR3 DNA follows: TGTGCCACCAGCAGAGGATTACAGGCAAATGAGCAGTTCTTC. This codes for CATSRGLQANEQFF.